The TCR beta chain described here comes from a study of T cells after yellow fever vaccination. Overall study findings and caveats: Almost all vaccine-responding clonotypes went undetected in sorted memory subsets on day 0. Booster samples showed a return of most primary-vaccination clones (roughly 96% CD4, around 85% CD8).

The V gene's germline CDR1 is SGHTA and CDR2 FQGNSA. The CDR3 is made up of 15 amino acids. The junction had 9 bases not matched to a gene; V was cut back by 3 bases and J by 7 bases. MiXCR, applied by TCRdb to the 5' RACE reads, yields one record per CDR3 protein. The data contain under 50,000 distinct CDR3 sequences, 5.5% to 8% of them singletons. This clonotype was seen many times. The chain carries TRBV7-2 and TRBJ2-1; 7 bases align to TRBD1. The source is a man aged 30 to 45 who received the YFV17D yellow fever vaccine. The input for sequencing was PBMCs, either bulk or a sorted T-cell subset (CD4+, CD8+, memory, or dextramer-sorted; not recorded which), taken 45 days after the yellow fever booster vaccination. CDR3 sequence reads: CASSFSASGGNEQFF. CDR3 sequence (DNA): TGTGCCAGCAGCTTTTCTGCCTCAGGGGGTAATGAGCAGTTCTTC.